Below are 5 T cell receptor beta chains sequenced from a single sample in a study of regulatory T cells in long-lasting Graves disease. Relying on iRepertoire HTBI primers and Arm-PCR of CDR3 regions, the team built TCR beta libraries. TCRdb passed the multiplex PCR reads through MiXCR, listing each CDR3 protein once. The sample consists of around 500,000 distinct CDR3 sequences, approximately 13% of them appearing once. Time point of the sample: newly diagnosed GD, antithyroid drugs for less than 3 months. Construction of the TCR library relied on RNA isolated from PBMCs. The data also belong to a second study, concerning T cells in Graves' hyperthyroidism and ophthalmopathy.

Sample: peripheral blood mononuclear cells (PBMCs), taken at new diagnosis, from a patient treated with antithyroid drugs. The receptor source for this set is a man between 25 and 39 years old with Graves disease.

This clonotype was observed at least ten times. The chain couples TRBV5-1 to TRBJ2-7; 11 bases agree with TRBD2. The V gene end was trimmed by 4 bases and the J gene end by 3 bases; junction bases not matched to a gene: 3. There are 14 residues in the CDR3. Looked up from germline, CDR1 is SGHRS and CDR2 is YFSETQ. The CDR3 DNA reads TGCGCCAGCAGCGGGACTAGCGGCCACTACGAGCAGTACTTC. Protein product: CASSGTSGHYEQYF.

This clonotype was picked up many times. This sequence joins TRBV15 and TRBJ1-5; possible D gene TRBD1, 6 bases. Germline assignment: CDR1 LNHNV and CDR2 YYDKDF (reference sequence). Trimming shortened V by 1 base and J by 7 bases, and 11 bases separated the two germline ends. This CDR3 has 14 amino acids. CDR3 residues: CATSRGVQGQPQHF. DNA of the CDR3: TGTGCCACCAGCAGAGGTGTACAGGGACAGCCCCAGCATTTT. Using reference TRBV15 and TRBJ1-5 for the parts outside the CDR3, the full variable domain is DAMVIQNPRYQVTQFGKPVTLSCSQTLNHNVMYWYQQKSSQAPKLLFHYYDKDFNNEADTPDNFQSRRPNTSFCFLDIRSPGLGDTAMYLCATSRGVQGQPQHFGDGTRLSIL.

At least ten counts were recorded for this clonotype. The chain links TRBV2 to TRBJ2-7; 8 nucleotides line up with TRBD2. The V gene's germline CDR1 is SNHLY and CDR2 FYNNEI. Unmatched junction bases numbered 14, after V lost 3 bases and J lost 4 bases. The CDR3 has 17 amino acids. The chain's CDR3 is CASSDPLTGGPSYEQYF. CDR3 in DNA: TGTGCCAGCAGTGACCCCCTTACGGGAGGGCCCTCTTACGAGCAGTACTTC.

This clonotype was counted at least ten times. The CDR3 loop reads CSVEEQGEYEQYF. The CDR3 DNA is TGCAGCGTTGAAGAACAGGGGGAGTACGAGCAGTACTTC. The chain recombines TRBV29-1 with TRBJ2-7, with TRBD1 matching 8 bases. Germline V gene data show CDR1 as SQVTM and CDR2 as ANQGSEA. The CDR3 runs to 13 residues. The J segment lost 4 bases and the V segment lost 0 bases, leaving 2 bases of the junction unmatched.

This clonotype was observed a handful of times. The J gene is TRBJ1-2, the V gene TRBV7-9; D perhaps matches TRBD1 (6 bases). The CDR3 is 15 residues long. Germline-derived CDR1 and CDR2 are SEHNR and FQNEAQ (reference sequence). Deletions cut 1 base from V and 4 bases from J, with 13 bases between. CDR3: CASSLGTAALYGYTF. The CDR3, as DNA: TGTGCCAGCAGCTTAGGGACAGCTGCGCTCTATGGCTACACCTTC.